These 12 T cell receptor beta chains share one sample of origin, sequenced in a study of cytomegalovirus exposure and HLA in healthy donors (dated by TCRdb to between 2016 and 2019). The library came from the immunoSEQ multiplex PCR assay. For the multiplex PCR, a mixture combining 60 forward primers for TCR Vbeta segments and 13 reverse primers for TCR Jbeta segments was used. Here the immuneACCESS table is served through TCRdb, limited to in-frame sequences with V and J called. Missing clones are a known gap in these copies; in checked studies unresolved V genes cover under half, and the rest lacks a known reason. The sample includes about 120,000 clones, with around 80% observed a single time. Of the sample, roughly 3.1% is held by the ten largest clones. Sequenced sample: PBMCs. These receptors were collected from a young man in good health and CMV-seronegative.

This clone was counted a single time. V usage is TRBV28 and J usage is TRBJ2-7, with 9 bases lining up with TRBD1. This CDR3 is 16 amino acids long. Looked up from germline, CDR1 is MDHEN and CDR2 is SYDVKM. The J segment lost 5 bases and the V segment lost 4 bases, leaving 12 bases of the junction unmatched. CDR3 amino acids: CASSSIGTGKIHEQYF. The CDR3 DNA is TGTGCCAGCAGTTCTATCGGGACAGGGAAGATCCACGAGCAGTACTTC.

CDR3 protein: CASSDRHSGGPSDTQYF. In DNA form, the CDR3 reads TGCGCCAGCAGTGATCGGCATTCGGGGGGGCCCTCAGATACGCAGTATTTT. The chain is built from TRBV10-2 and TRBJ2-3; 8 bases match TRBD2. The CDR3 is made up of 17 amino acids. Unmatched junction bases numbered 12, after V lost 3 bases and J lost 4 bases. Germline V gene lookup returns CDR1 WSHSY and CDR2 SAAADI.

This chain connects TRBV28 to TRBJ1-2; 9 positions match TRBD1. This CDR3 has 14 amino acids. Losses at the gene ends were 5 bases for V and 3 bases for J; bases not matched to a gene: 4. Germline V lookup: CDR1 MDHEN, CDR2 SYDVKM. This chain's CDR3 is CASSPGQGHYGYTF. The CDR3 DNA is TGTGCCAGCAGTCCGGGACAGGGCCACTATGGCTACACCTTC.

V is TRBV6-5 and J is TRBJ2-1, with TRBD1 identical over 7 bases. There are 14 residues in the CDR3. V was clipped by 8 bases and J by 3 bases; unmatched bases: 7. Germline V lookup: CDR1 MNHEY, CDR2 SVGAGI. The chain's CDR3 is CASRTRQGYNEQFF. The CDR3 DNA follows: TGTGCCAGCCGCACCCGACAGGGCTACAATGAGCAGTTCTTC.

V and J are TRBV9 and TRBJ2-1, with 9 positions matching TRBD1. The ends lost 3 bases at V and 1 base at J; junction bases unmatched: 5. CDR1 is SGDLS and CDR2 is YYNGEE in the germline V gene. The CDR3 has 16 residues. The DNA for the CDR3 is TGTGCCAGCAGCGCCTTGGACAGGGGTTCCTACAATGAGCAGTTCTTC. Its protein product is CASSALDRGSYNEQFF.

The V call is TRBV7-9, the J call TRBJ1-4, with D unresolved. The CDR3 runs to 13 residues. V gave up 6 bases and J gave up 8 bases, with 13 bases separating them. Germline CDR1 reads SEHNR; CDR2 reads FQNEAQ (reference sequence). CDR3 in DNA: TGTGCCAGCAGAACGGGTGCGGGGGAAAAACTGTTTTTT. It is translated as CASRTGAGEKLFF.

The chain is built from TRBV5-4 and TRBJ2-5; no clear D. This CDR3 contains 12 residues. Trimming left V 4 bases short and J 4 bases short, with 8 bases between. Germline values: CDR1 SGHNT, CDR2 YYREEE (reference sequence). The CDR3 nucleotides read TGTGCCAGCAGCCCGCCGGGAGAGACCCAGTACTTC. Its translation is CASSPPGETQYF.

The rearrangement uses TRBV6-5 and TRBJ2-7, with TRBD1 as a possible D gene (7 bases). Germline V gene lookup returns CDR1 MNHEY and CDR2 SVGAGI. The CDR3 contains 16 residues. V lost 0 bases and J lost 0, with 12 bases in between. CDR3 sequence (DNA): TGTGCCAGCAGTTACTCGACCCAGGGGGGCTCCTACGAGCAGTACTTC. Protein: CASSYSTQGGSYEQYF.

The V gene is TRBV9, the J gene TRBJ2-2; 7 positions agree with TRBD2. V shed 5 bases and J 6 bases; nucleotides not matched to a gene: 10. This CDR3 has 15 residues. Germline V gene data show CDR1 as SGDLS and CDR2 as YYNGEE. The CDR3, as DNA: TGTGCCAGCAGTCTAGCGGACGAACACGCCGGGGAGCTGTTTTTT. Protein product: CASSLADEHAGELFF.

In this sample, this clone turned up a few times. The chain recombines TRBV5-1 with TRBJ1-1; no reliable D call. CDR3 length equals 13 residues. Looked up from germline, CDR1 is SGHRS and CDR2 is YFSETQ. The V end lost 3 bases, the J end lost 0 bases, and 6 bases lay between the germline ends. The CDR3 loop is CASSWSVNTEAFF. CDR3 DNA: TGCGCCAGCAGCTGGTCGGTGAACACTGAAGCTTTCTTT.

V gene TRBV9 combines with J gene TRBJ2-2, with D uncertain. CDR3 length: 14 amino acids. CDR1 is SGDLS, CDR2 YYNGEE, per germline. V was pared by 0 bases and J by 3 bases, with 6 bases between. The CDR3 is CASSVATDTGELFF. DNA of the CDR3: TGTGCCAGCAGCGTAGCGACTGACACCGGGGAGCTGTTTTTT. The full variable domain, its missing parts supplied by reference TRBV9 and TRBJ2-2, is DSGVTQTPKHLITATGQRVTLRCSPRSGDLSVYWYQQSLDQGLQFLIQYYNGEERAKGNILERFSAQQFPDLHSELNLSSLELGDSALYFCASSVATDTGELFFGEGSRLTVL.

This rearrangement joins TRBV6-5 to TRBJ1-2; D possibly corresponds to TRBD1 (5 bases). Trimming shortened V by 0 bases and J by 0 bases, and 11 bases separated the two germline ends. This CDR3 has 16 amino acids. The germline CDR1 and CDR2 sequences are MNHEY and SVGAGI. DNA of the CDR3: TGTGCCAGCAGTTACTCGAAGGGGTTAACTAACTATGGCTACACCTTC. Encoded protein: CASSYSKGLTNYGYTF.